This T cell receptor (beta chain) stems from a study of PD-1 blockade in classical Hodgkin lymphoma. Study in general: Nivolumab was given intravenously to patients at 3 mg/kg every 2 weeks.

Some clones are missing from TCRdb's copy, which holds only in-frame ones; the method was immunoSEQ multiplex PCR. The sample shows around 29,000 clones, about four fifths of them seen only once. Broader study findings: The study found complete responders had baseline diversity similar to newly diagnosed patients. CD4+ TCR diversity rose significantly by C4D1, and CD8+ TCR diversity did not.

Specified time point: cycle 4 day 1 (C4D1), after less than 7 weeks of nivolumab. Every single patient, without exception, relapsed after autologous stem cell transplantation, and brentuximab vedotin exposure varied. Magnetic depletion of unwanted cells isolated CD4+ T cells from thawed PBMCs. Germline assignment: CDR1 MNHNY and CDR2 SVGAGI (reference sequence). With 7 bases removed from V and 5 bases from J, the gap between germline ends came to 14 bases. The CDR3 spans 13 residues. As to this clone: Its antigen is unknown.

The chain couples TRBV6-6 to TRBJ1-2, with a weak D call TRBD1 (5 bases). The input for sequencing was CD4+ T cells from blood, taken before the fourth cycle of nivolumab. The clonotype comes from a human donor with classical Hodgkin lymphoma. This chain's CDR3 is CASTEGLEYGYTF. As DNA, the CDR3 is TGTGCCAGCACCGAGGGGTTAGAGTATGGCTACACCTTC.